One and the same sample provided the 26 T cell receptor beta chains below, sequenced in a study of blood T cell repertoires in COVID-19. The method was immunoSEQ multiplex PCR; TCRdb's version includes in-frame clones alone and lacks a portion of them. The sample records roughly 350,000 clones, roughly 90% being singletons. The sequencing input was peripheral blood. These receptors all stem from a woman aged 45-65 years with active or convalescent COVID-19.

This clone was picked up a small number of times. This sequence joins TRBV3-1 (or the pseudogene TRBV3-2) and TRBJ1-2; D gene unclear. This CDR3 region has 11 residues. From germline, CDR1 is LGHDT and CDR2 YNNKEL (reference sequence). Trimming shortened V by 3 bases and J by 7 bases, and 6 bases separated the two germline ends. In DNA form, the CDR3 reads TGTGCCAGCAGCCATGAGGGTGGCTACACCTTC. Residues: CASSHEGGYTF.

The chain recombines TRBV9 with TRBJ1-1; a weak D match, TRBD1 (5 bases). V dropped 0 bases and J dropped 2 bases, with 8 bases sitting between them. CDR1 is SGDLS, CDR2 YYNGEE, per germline. CDR3 size: 14 residues. The CDR3 DNA follows: TGTGCCAGCAGCGTAGGACAGTTTAACACTGAAGCTTTCTTT. As protein: CASSVGQFNTEAFF.

This rearrangement joins TRBV3-1 (or the pseudogene TRBV3-2) to TRBJ2-1, with TRBD2 matching over 8 bases. The germline V gene encodes CDR1 LGHDT and CDR2 YNNKEL (reference sequence). CDR3 size: 16 residues. With 4 bases clipped from V and 9 bases from J, the junction kept 14 bases outside the gene matches. The CDR3 region is CASSLFSTSVISEQFF. The CDR3 bases are TGTGCCAGCAGCCTCTTCTCGACTAGCGTGATTAGTGAGCAGTTCTTC.

The chain recombines TRBV3-1 (or the pseudogene TRBV3-2) with TRBJ1-5, with TRBD1 identical over 8 bases. Germline CDR1 reads LGHDT; CDR2 reads YNNKEL (reference sequence). The CDR3 is 13 amino acids. J gave up 11 bases and V 3 bases, and 6 bases lay outside the gene matches. The chain's CDR3 is CASSQRTGGAQHF. As DNA, the CDR3 is TGTGCCAGCAGCCAGAGAACAGGGGGAGCCCAGCATTTT.

V is TRBV13 and J is TRBJ1-3, with D uncertain. The CDR3 has 16 amino acids. V was pared by 1 base and J by 1 base, with 11 bases between. From germline, CDR1 is PRHDT and CDR2 FYEKMQ (reference sequence). CDR3 bases: TGTGCCAGCAGCTTAGCCTCGCGTCCGTCTGGAAACACCATATATTTT. The encoded protein is CASSLASRPSGNTIYF.

This sequence joins TRBV29-1 and TRBJ1-1; TRBD1 might be the D (5 bases). Germline CDR1 is SQVTM and CDR2 is ANQGSEA. The CDR3 loop spans 14 amino acids. Trimming cost V 4 bases and J 0 bases, with 12 bases left between them. The CDR3 DNA is TGCAGCGTTGTCGTGGGGGGAATGAACACTGAAGCTTTCTTT. This translates into CSVVVGGMNTEAFF.

The rearrangement links TRBV7-2 to TRBJ1-1; D remains unclear. Trimming stripped 3 bases from V and 0 bases from J, with 5 bases between. CDR3 length equals 13 residues. In germline, CDR1 is SGHTA, CDR2 FQGNSA. CDR3 sequence (DNA): TGTGCCAGCAGCTTGGAGTTGAACACTGAAGCTTTCTTT. Translating it yields CASSLELNTEAFF. Variable domain in full (rest from reference TRBV7-2 and TRBJ1-1): GAGVSQSPSNKVTEKGKDVELRCDPISGHTALYWYRQSLGQGLEFLIYFQGNSAPDKSGLPSDRFSAERTGGSVSTLTIQRTQQEDSAVYLCASSLELNTEAFFGQGTRLTVV.

The chain uses TRBV15 and TRBJ2-1; 7 bases are shared with TRBD2. V shed 5 bases and J 4 bases; nucleotides not matched to a gene: 5. Germline CDR1 reads LNHNV; CDR2 reads YYDKDF (reference sequence). The CDR3 is 14 residues long. The CDR3: CATSPGGSYNEQFF. The DNA of the CDR3 is TGTGCCACCAGCCCCGGGGGGAGTTACAATGAGCAGTTCTTC. The full variable domain, with the rest looked up from reference TRBV15 and TRBJ2-1, is DAMVIQNPRYQVTQFGKPVTLSCSQTLNHNVMYWYQQKSSQAPKLLFHYYDKDFNNEADTPDNFQSRRPNTSFCFLDIRSPGLGDTAMYLCATSPGGSYNEQFFGPGTRLTVL.

CDR3 loop: CASSELSYGYTF. CDR3 DNA: TGTGCCAGCAGTGAATTGAGTTATGGCTACACCTTC. This chain uses TRBV2 with TRBJ1-2; D unclear. The germline V gene has CDR1 SNHLY and CDR2 FYNNEI. V lost 2 bases and J 5 bases, leaving 6 bases between the germline ends. The CDR3 sequence is 12 residues long.

The V and J genes are TRBV5-1 and TRBJ1-4, with D unclear. The ends were cut back, 0 bases at V and 0 bases at J, with 6 bases in the middle. There are 15 residues in the CDR3. Per the germline V gene, CDR1 is SGHRS and CDR2 is YFSETQ. This chain's CDR3 is CASSLGGATNEKLFF. CDR3 bases: TGCGCCAGCAGCTTGGGGGGAGCAACTAATGAAAAACTGTTTTTT.

This sequence joins TRBV5-1 and TRBJ2-7; 10 bases match TRBD1. The V gene's germline CDR1 is SGHRS and CDR2 YFSETQ. There are 16 residues in the CDR3. The J segment lost 2 bases and the V segment lost 2 bases, leaving 7 bases of the junction unmatched. CDR3 in DNA: TGCGCCAGCAGCTTCCTTGGACAGGGGGGAACCTACGAGCAGTACTTC. It codes for CASSFLGQGGTYEQYF.

The genes are TRBV6-6 and TRBJ2-5; TRBD2 matches at 15 bases. V lost 5 bases and J lost 3; bases outside the gene matches: 7. Germline CDR1 MNHNY, CDR2 SVGAGI (reference sequence). The CDR3 is 17 residues long. CDR3 amino acids: CASSPGTSGRPEETQYF. In DNA form, the CDR3 reads TGTGCCAGCAGTCCGGGGACTAGCGGGAGGCCGGAAGAGACCCAGTACTTC.

V usage is TRBV5-1 and J usage is TRBJ2-3; TRBD2 is a possible D gene (5 bases). V dropped 6 bases and J dropped 2 bases, with 10 bases sitting between them. CDR3 length: 13 residues. Germline assignment: CDR1 SGHRS and CDR2 YFSETQ. Here the CDR3 reads CASTGVPTDTQYF. The CDR3 nucleotides read TGCGCCAGCACCGGGGTCCCCACAGATACGCAGTATTTT.

The V call is TRBV19, the J call TRBJ1-2, with 8 bases aligning to TRBD1. Per the germline V gene, CDR1 is LNHDA and CDR2 is SQIVND (reference sequence). With V trimmed by 7 bases and J by 4 bases, 11 bases remained unmatched. This CDR3 has 15 amino acids. The CDR3 loop is CASNTLNDRGYGYTF. DNA of the CDR3: TGTGCCAGTAACACTCTCAACGACAGGGGCTATGGCTACACCTTC. The whole variable domain, filled in from reference TRBV19 and TRBJ1-2, reads DGGITQSPKYLFRKEGQNVTLSCEQNLNHDAMYWYRQDPGQGLRLIYYSQIVNDFQKGDIAEGYSVSREKKESFPLTVTSAQKNPTAFYLCASNTLNDRGYGYTFGSGTRLTVV.

The rearrangement links TRBV5-1 to TRBJ1-1; D remains unclear. V gave up 0 bases and J gave up 4 bases, with 13 bases separating them. This CDR3 contains 15 residues. From germline, CDR1 is SGHRS and CDR2 YFSETQ. For the CDR3, the DNA is TGCGCCAGCAGCTTGGGTGCCACAGCGGGCACTGAAGCTTTCTTT. It yields the protein CASSLGATAGTEAFF.

This clone was observed once. The CDR3 DNA reads as TGTGCCTGGAGTCAGGACAGCTACTATGGCTACACCTTC. It specifies CAWSQDSYYGYTF. The V and J genes are TRBV30 and TRBJ1-2; D is perhaps TRBD1 (6 bases). The CDR3 length is 13 residues. Germline V CDR1 and CDR2: GTSNPN, SVGIG (reference sequence). V was trimmed by 2 bases and J by 3 bases, leaving 10 bases between them.

J is TRBJ2-3 and V is TRBV6-4; a possible D gene is TRBD2 (7 bases). V was trimmed by 3 bases and J by 3 bases, leaving 19 bases between them. The CDR3 sequence is 17 residues long. Germline assignment: CDR1 MRHNA and CDR2 SNTAGT. CDR3 residues: CASSEGRGALGTDTQYF. The CDR3 DNA follows: TGTGCCAGCAGTGAAGGACGGGGGGCGTTGGGGACAGATACGCAGTATTTT.

Comments on this clone: Distinct nucleotide sequences in the sample also encode this CDR3. The V call is TRBV7-9, the J call TRBJ1-5; D possibly corresponds to TRBD1 (6 bases). Trimming took off 5 bases at V and 2 bases at J, with 13 bases between the two ends. Per the germline V gene, CDR1 is SEHNR and CDR2 is FQNEAQ (reference sequence). This CDR3 comprises 15 residues. CDR3 in amino acids: CASSLGGVGNQPQHF. CDR3 coding DNA: TGTGCCAGCAGCCTAGGGGGGGTTGGCAATCAGCCCCAGCATTTT.

The chain employs TRBV30 and TRBJ2-5; D possibly corresponds to TRBD1 (5 bases). CDR3 size: 15 residues. From germline, CDR1 is GTSNPN and CDR2 SVGIG (reference sequence). Deletions cut 0 bases from V and 5 bases from J, with 16 bases between. CDR3 amino acids: CAWSVPTVGWETQYF. In DNA, the CDR3 is TGTGCCTGGAGTGTTCCGACAGTGGGTTGGGAGACCCAGTACTTC.

The CDR3 nucleotides read TGTGCCAGCTCACCTATACAGGGCGAATACGAGCAGTACTTC. As protein: CASSPIQGEYEQYF. V and J are TRBV18 and TRBJ2-7, with D possibly matching TRBD1 (6 bases). The CDR3 runs 14 residues. Germline V gene sequence: CDR1 KGHSH, CDR2 LQKENI. The V and J ends lost 3 bases and 4 bases respectively, with 13 bases between them.

The V gene is TRBV19, the J gene TRBJ2-3, with D possibly TRBD2 on 5 matching bases. The germline V gene has CDR1 LNHDA and CDR2 SQIVND (reference sequence). The CDR3 totals 15 residues. Between the trimmed V and J ends, which lost 0 bases and 2 bases, there was a span of 9 bases. DNA for the CDR3: TGTGCCAGTAGTATAGAGCTAGCCCACACAGATACGCAGTATTTT. Encoded protein: CASSIELAHTDTQYF.

The CDR3 region has the DNA TGTGCCAGCAGCCTCCGGGGGGAGACTGAGACCCAGTACTTC. Protein sequence: CASSLRGETETQYF. The chain combines TRBV7-2 with TRBJ2-5, with TRBD2 matching 7 bases. The germline gives CDR1 SGHTA, CDR2 FQGNSA. The CDR3 is made up of 14 amino acids. With 5 bases clipped from V and 5 bases from J, the junction kept 8 bases outside the gene matches.

The J gene is TRBJ2-2, the V gene TRBV6-4, with TRBD2 identical over 12 bases. V was clipped by 3 bases and J by 1 base; unmatched bases: 3. The CDR3 is 17 residues long. From germline, CDR1 is MRHNA and CDR2 SNTAGT. CDR3 nucleotides: TGTGCCAGCAGTGAGATGGGACTAGCGGGGAACACCGGGGAGCTGTTTTTT. Its translation: CASSEMGLAGNTGELFF.

The V call is TRBV27, the J call TRBJ2-7; the match to TRBD1 covers 7 bases. CDR1 is MNHEY, CDR2 SMNVEV, per germline (reference sequence). V lost 6 bases and J lost 3; bases outside the gene matches: 11. The CDR3 spans 15 residues. The CDR3 sequence is CASSSYWGQNYEQYF. The CDR3 DNA is TGTGCCAGCAGCTCCTATTGGGGACAGAACTACGAGCAGTACTTC.

In its sample, this clone was seen once. The rearrangement uses TRBV20-1 and TRBJ2-1; maybe TRBD2 (6 bases). The CDR3 contains 13 residues. Trimming shortened V by 3 bases and J by 4 bases, and 10 bases separated the two germline ends. Germline V CDR1 and CDR2: DFQATT, SNEGSKA (reference sequence). The CDR3 DNA reads as TGCAGTGCTAGTGGGGACTTATACAATGAGCAGTTCTTC. It codes for CSASGDLYNEQFF.

The chain recombines TRBV11-2 with TRBJ2-7; 7 bases fit TRBD1. The CDR3 loop spans 12 amino acids. Germline lookup yields CDR1 SGHAT and CDR2 FQNNGV. V lost 5 bases, J lost 5 bases, and 3 bases stayed unmatched. The CDR3, as DNA: TGTGCCAGCAGCCTGACAGGGAACGAGCAGTACTTC. It encodes CASSLTGNEQYF.